The rows below give T cell receptor beta chains drawn from one sample of a study of human T cells and chemical hapten exposure. Each CDR3 protein gets one entry after TCRdb re-called the RACE reads with MiXCR. Of fewer than 45,000 distinct CDR3 sequences in the sample, around 12% are singletons; the top ten hold approximately 1.9%. Sequences were derived from whole blood, sampled in connection with sensitization to the hapten diphenylcyclopropenone (DPC). The source is a woman aged 40 to 50 with alopecia areata. Some clones in this sample may be carry-over from other donors' samples. Each CDR3 is given with its conserved first and last residue. D genes are given only for firm matches. Clone sizes are given selectively: once, few, many, or a class where the clone is expanded.

D gene: TRBD1
V gene: TRBV29-1
clone size: many
J gene: TRBJ2-7
CDR3 DNA: TGCAGTGCCCTGACAGGGGTCTTATCCTACGAGCAGTACTTC
CDR3 protein: CSALTGVLSYEQYF

D gene: -
V gene: TRBV20-1
clone size: many
J gene: TRBJ1-1
CDR3 DNA: TGCAGTGCTAGAGATTTGGGGGGGAGCACTGAAGCTTTCTTT
CDR3 protein: CSARDLGGSTEAFF

D gene: TRBD2
V gene: TRBV29-1
clone size: medium-sized
J gene: TRBJ2-1
CDR3 DNA: TGCAGCGTTGAGGGGACTAGCGGGTACAATGAGCAGTTCTTC
CDR3 protein: CSVEGTSGYNEQFF

D gene: TRBD2
V gene: TRBV20-1
clone size: many
J gene: TRBJ2-7
CDR3 DNA: TGCAGTGCTAGAGATAAAACTAGCGGAGAGCAGTACTTC
CDR3 protein: CSARDKTSGEQYF

D gene: TRBD1
V gene: TRBV5-1
clone size: -
J gene: TRBJ2-7
CDR3 DNA: TGCGCCAGCAGCACTGACAGGGGAGGCGAGCAGTACTTC
CDR3 protein: CASSTDRGGEQYF

D gene: TRBD1
V gene: TRBV9
clone size: many
J gene: TRBJ2-7
CDR3 DNA: TGTGCCAGCTCTCCGGACAGGCCCTACGAGCAGTACTTC
CDR3 protein: CASSPDRPYEQYF

D gene: -
V gene: TRBV2
clone size: many
J gene: TRBJ2-7
CDR3 DNA: TGTGCCAGCAACCTGGACTTACTCTACGAGCAGTACTTC
CDR3 protein: CASNLDLLYEQYF

D gene: -
V gene: TRBV29-1
clone size: -
J gene: TRBJ2-4
CDR3 DNA: TGCAGCGTTGAAGCGTTTGGGAAAAGCATTCGGTACTTC
CDR3 protein: CSVEAFGKSIRYF

D gene: -
V gene: TRBV6-4
clone size: many
J gene: TRBJ2-3
CDR3 DNA: TGTGCCAGCAGTGACTCAAGCCAGCGGACAGATACGCAGTATTTT
CDR3 protein: CASSDSSQRTDTQYF

D gene: -
V gene: TRBV20-1
clone size: many
J gene: TRBJ2-1
CDR3 DNA: TGCAGTGCGAGTAGCGGACCCTACAATGAGCAGTTCTTC
CDR3 protein: CSASSGPYNEQFF

D gene: -
V gene: TRBV6-5
clone size: -
J gene: TRBJ1-4
CDR3 DNA: TGTGCCAGCAGTTACTCTGGGGTGGGTGAAAAACTGTTTTTT
CDR3 protein: CASSYSGVGEKLFF

D gene: TRBD2
V gene: TRBV28
clone size: -
J gene: TRBJ2-7
CDR3 DNA: TGTGCCAGCAGTTTTGGGCGGGGGAAAGTCTACGAGCAGTACTTC
CDR3 protein: CASSFGRGKVYEQYF

D gene: -
V gene: TRBV3-1
clone size: -
J gene: TRBJ1-1
CDR3 DNA: TGTGCCAGCAGCCAAGTTCTTGAGACTGAAGCTTTCTTT
CDR3 protein: CASSQVLETEAFF

D gene: -
V gene: TRBV28
clone size: many
J gene: TRBJ2-7
CDR3 DNA: TGTGCCAGCAGTTTTGGTCAGGGAATCCCCTACGAGCAGTACTTC
CDR3 protein: CASSFGQGIPYEQYF

D gene: TRBD2
V gene: TRBV5-1
clone size: -
J gene: TRBJ2-5
CDR3 DNA: TGCGCCAGCAGCTTGGATCTAGCGGGAGGGCCAGAGACCCAGTACTTC
CDR3 protein: CASSLDLAGGPETQYF

D gene: TRBD2
V gene: TRBV27
clone size: many
J gene: TRBJ2-1
CDR3 DNA: TGTGCCAGCAGTTTGGGGGGGGGAGTGGCAGCGCAATACTACAATGAGCAGTTCTTC
CDR3 protein: CASSLGGGVAAQYYNEQFF

D gene: -
V gene: TRBV7-9
clone size: many
J gene: TRBJ2-7
CDR3 DNA: TGTGCCAGCAGCCCTGAATTACGTTCCTACGAGCAGTACTTC
CDR3 protein: CASSPELRSYEQYF

D gene: TRBD2
V gene: TRBV5-4
clone size: many
J gene: TRBJ2-5
CDR3 DNA: TGTGCCAGCAGCCCCTCGAGCGGGGGGCAAGAGACCCAGTACTTC
CDR3 protein: CASSPSSGGQETQYF

D gene: TRBD1
V gene: TRBV7-2
clone size: few
J gene: TRBJ1-5
CDR3 DNA: TGTGCCAGCAGCTGGGGGGACAGAAACAATCAGCCCCAGCATTTT
CDR3 protein: CASSWGDRNNQPQHF

D gene: TRBD1
V gene: TRBV9
clone size: -
J gene: TRBJ1-1
CDR3 DNA: TGTGCCAGCAGCACACGAGGACAGGGGGCGGCCACTGAAGCTTTCTTT
CDR3 protein: CASSTRGQGAATEAFF

D gene: -
V gene: TRBV3-1
clone size: -
J gene: TRBJ1-2
CDR3 DNA: TGTGCCAGCAGCCTTGCGTCGGGGGATTTCTATGGCTACACCTTC
CDR3 protein: CASSLASGDFYGYTF

D gene: -
V gene: TRBV6-5
clone size: medium-sized
J gene: TRBJ2-1
CDR3 DNA: TGTGCCAGCAGTTACACAGCGGGTAGCTCCTACAATGAGCAGTTCTTC
CDR3 protein: CASSYTAGSSYNEQFF

D gene: TRBD1
V gene: TRBV5-1
clone size: few
J gene: TRBJ2-7
CDR3 DNA: TGCGCCAGCAGCTGGTCGGGACAGGGCTCTCGTGAGCAGTACTTC
CDR3 protein: CASSWSGQGSREQYF

D gene: -
V gene: TRBV29-1
clone size: many
J gene: TRBJ2-1
CDR3 DNA: TGCAGCGTTGAAGACCGGGACTGGAACAATGAGCAGTTCTTC
CDR3 protein: CSVEDRDWNNEQFF

D gene: -
V gene: TRBV11-1
clone size: few
J gene: TRBJ2-2
CDR3 DNA: TGTGCCAGCAGCTTCCCTTCCGGGGAGCTGTTTTTT
CDR3 protein: CASSFPSGELFF

D gene: -
V gene: TRBV9
clone size: -
J gene: TRBJ1-1
CDR3 DNA: TGTGCCAGCAGCGCCGGGAGGGGCATGAACACTGAAGCTTTCTTT
CDR3 protein: CASSAGRGMNTEAFF

D gene: TRBD2
V gene: TRBV27
clone size: -
J gene: TRBJ2-5
CDR3 DNA: TGTGCCAGCAGCACAGCGGGATCCCGGGAGACCCAGTACTTC
CDR3 protein: CASSTAGSRETQYF